Shown below are 29 T cell receptor beta chains from a single sample sequenced in a study of CD8+CD57+ T cells in acquired aplastic anemia (dated by TCRdb to 2017 to 2018). TCRdb shows the sequencer as Illumina HiSeq 2000. Profiling of TCR beta VDJ combinations and CDR3 sequences used genomic DNA as the template. TCRdb took the public reads, trimmed them with fastp at Q25, ran MiXCR for clone calling and kept in-frame beta chains. For every CDR3 protein sequence, its rows merge into one entry that carries the most common genes and DNA. In all, the sample holds about 200,000 distinct CDR3 sequences, and roughly 35% of those were seen once. The ten largest clonotypes hold around 1.1% of the sample. Sequencing was done on a sample of sorted CD4+, CD8+, or CD8+CD57+ T cells (not recorded which) from PBMCs. Every receptor here comes from a human donor in good health, serving as a control.

This clonotype was seen repeatedly, ten times or more. This CDR3 is CSAPWGGDTQYF. In DNA, the CDR3 is TGCAGTGCTCCCTGGGGCGGAGATACGCAGTATTTT. The gene calls are TRBV20-1 and TRBJ2-3, with a weak D call TRBD1 (5 bases). V was pared by 5 bases and J by 5 bases, with 11 bases between. Germline lookup yields CDR1 DFQATT and CDR2 SNEGSKA (reference sequence). The CDR3 consists of 12 residues.

This clonotype has ten or more counts. The chain links TRBV30 to TRBJ1-6; no definite D call. The CDR3 length is 13 residues. The V end was cut by 8 bases, the J end by 0 bases, with 8 bases between. CDR1 is GTSNPN and CDR2 is SVGIG in the germline V gene (reference sequence). CDR3 residues: CASHRSYNSPLHF. CDR3 nucleotide sequence: TGTGCCAGCCATCGCTCCTATAATTCACCCCTCCACTTT.

The CDR3 nucleotides are TGTGCCAGCACCAGTGACAGGGACCCCTACGAGCAGTACTTC. Translated: CASTSDRDPYEQYF. The V gene is TRBV27, the J gene TRBJ2-7; 7 positions agree with TRBD1. Germline CDR1 and CDR2: MNHEY and SMNVEV (reference sequence). This CDR3 comprises 14 residues. V shed 7 bases, J shed 2 bases, and the junction held 8 bases outside the gene matches.

This clonotype was recorded many times. The rearrangement joins TRBV7-2 to TRBJ1-1; D remains ambiguous. V shed 0 bases and J shed 6 bases, with 17 bases lying between them. Germline values: CDR1 SGHTA, CDR2 FQGNSA. The length of the CDR3 is 16 residues. This CDR3 is CASSLAGKGSVAEAFF. CDR3 DNA sequence: TGTGCCAGCAGCTTAGCGGGAAAAGGGTCGGTCGCTGAAGCTTTCTTT.

The sample holds one count of this clonotype. This chain uses TRBV30 with TRBJ2-5; either TRBD1 or TRBD2 may fit D (5 bases each). The CDR3 spans 14 residues. Per germline, CDR1 GTSNPN and CDR2 SVGIG (reference sequence). Trimming shortened V by 2 bases and J by 1 base, and 11 bases separated the two germline ends. CDR3 region: CAWSRGGPQETQYF. In nucleotides, the CDR3 is TGTGCCTGGAGTCGTGGGGGACCCCAAGAGACCCAGTACTTC.

As concerns this clonotype: Being one base from a much bigger clone, this may be a read error. V usage is TRBV20-1 and J usage is TRBJ1-2; 7 bases are shared with TRBD1. CDR3 length: 17 residues. V lost 4 bases, J lost 6 bases, and 20 bases stayed unmatched. From germline, CDR1 is DFQATT and CDR2 SNEGSKA (reference sequence). CDR3 nucleotide sequence: TGCAGTGCTATACCCAGGGCAGGGGGACCGTGGCCGGATGGCTACACCTTC. Protein product: CSAIPRAGGPWPDGYTF.

In its sample, this clonotype was seen many times. This chain joins TRBV2 and TRBJ1-5; D gene ambiguous. The length of the CDR3 is 13 residues. Trimming took off 4 bases at V and 5 bases at J, with 9 bases between the two ends. Per germline, CDR1 SNHLY and CDR2 FYNNEI. CDR3 nucleotide sequence: TGTGCCAGCAGTGTCTCCCTCTATCAGCCCCAGCATTTT. It encodes CASSVSLYQPQHF.

The gene calls are TRBV11-1 and TRBJ1-2, with TRBD1 matching over 7 bases. The CDR3 loop spans 12 amino acids. Germline CDR1 is SGHAT and CDR2 is FQDESV (reference sequence). J gave up 7 bases and V 5 bases, and 4 bases lay outside the gene matches. The CDR3 reads CASSTGATGYTF. The DNA of the CDR3 is TGTGCCAGCAGCACAGGGGCCACTGGCTACACCTTC.

V and J are TRBV29-1 and TRBJ1-1; D may be TRBD1 (6 bases). Germline-derived CDR1 and CDR2 are SQVTM and ANQGSEA. V gave up 7 bases and J gave up 1 base, with 19 bases separating them. The CDR3 consists of 15 residues. The CDR3 nucleotides are TGCAGCGCCGGAGGGGGTGGGGACCCGAACACTGAAGCTTTCTTT. Translating it yields CSAGGGGDPNTEAFF.

Notes on this clonotype: This may be a read error, as it is one base from a much larger clone. The V and J genes are TRBV20-1 and TRBJ2-7; the D gene is possibly TRBD2 (7 bases). This CDR3 has 13 amino acids. CDR1 and CDR2 from the germline V gene are DFQATT and SNEGSKA (reference sequence). Deletions cut 3 bases from V and 3 bases from J, with 12 bases between. The CDR3 DNA sequence: TGCAGTGCTAGTAGGGAGGGGGGCTACGAGCAGTACTTC. It is translated as CSASREGGYEQYF.

This chain connects TRBV10-3 to TRBJ2-1, with TRBD2 identical over 8 bases. The CDR3 is 18 residues long. After removal of 2 bases from V and 6 bases from J, the junction contained 15 bases not matched to a gene. The germline gives CDR1 ENHRY, CDR2 SYGVKD. CDR3 sequence reads: CAISEVPGSGSGANEQFF. DNA for the CDR3: TGTGCCATCAGTGAGGTACCGGGGAGCGGGAGTGGGGCCAATGAGCAGTTCTTC.

The rearrangement links TRBV27 to TRBJ2-7, with D perhaps matching TRBD1 (5 bases). Germline V gene sequence: CDR1 MNHEY, CDR2 SMNVEV (reference sequence). Trimming shortened V by 3 bases and J by 9 bases, and 30 bases separated the two germline ends. The CDR3 is 18 amino acids. The CDR3 region is CASSLSQRSSPDTLLQYF. CDR3 sequence (DNA): TGTGCCAGCAGTTTGAGCCAGAGGAGCAGCCCGGACACCCTGTTGCAGTACTTC.

This clonotype was picked up many times. This sequence joins TRBV2 and TRBJ2-7; perhaps TRBD1 as D (5 bases). CDR1 is SNHLY and CDR2 is FYNNEI in the germline V gene. The CDR3 has 13 residues. V was shortened by 9 bases and J by 5 bases, with 17 bases between the two germline ends. This chain's CDR3 is CASRQPIKHEQYF. CDR3 sequence (DNA): TGTGCCAGTAGACAGCCCATAAAACACGAGCAGTACTTC.

The genes are TRBV2 and TRBJ2-3; 11 nucleotides match TRBD2. The CDR3 totals 15 residues. Trimming took 4 bases from V and 5 from J; bases not matched to a gene: 5. CDR1 is SNHLY, CDR2 FYNNEI, per germline. The DNA for the CDR3 is TGTGCCAGCAGTGGACTAGCGGGGCACCGAGATACGCAGTATTTT. Translation gives CASSGLAGHRDTQYF.

The chain employs TRBV27 and TRBJ2-7, with 11 bases aligning to TRBD2. This CDR3 comprises 16 residues. Germline assignment: CDR1 MNHEY and CDR2 SMNVEV (reference sequence). The V segment lost 3 bases and the J segment 3 bases; nucleotides outside the gene matches: 7. The CDR3 reads CASSFSGTSGYYEQYF. In DNA form, the CDR3 reads TGTGCCAGCAGTTTCTCTGGGACTAGCGGCTACTACGAGCAGTACTTC.

This clonotype was recorded at least ten times. This chain links TRBV5-5 with TRBJ1-6, with 9 bases lining up with TRBD1. This CDR3 is 14 amino acids long. Germline values: CDR1 SGHKS, CDR2 YYEKEE (reference sequence). The trim removed 3 bases at V and 7 bases at J, leaving 2 bases unmatched. The CDR3 region has the DNA TGTGCCAGCAGCTGGACAGGGGTCAATTCACCCCTCCACTTT. Residues: CASSWTGVNSPLHF.

The table lists this clonotype with a few counts. This chain uses TRBV11-1 with TRBJ2-2; no reliable D call. V was shortened by 5 bases and J by 8 bases, with 12 bases between the two germline ends. Germline loops: CDR1 SGHAT, CDR2 FQDESV (reference sequence). CDR3 length: 13 amino acids. DNA for the CDR3: TGTGCCAGCAGCCCCAGTCTGGAGGGGGAGCTGTTTTTT. Translating it yields CASSPSLEGELFF.

This clonotype was observed at least ten times. J is TRBJ2-3 and V is TRBV24-1; 11 bases align to TRBD2. Losses at the gene ends were 0 bases for V and 1 base for J; bases not matched to a gene: 2. This CDR3 has 17 residues. Looked up from germline, CDR1 is KGHDR and CDR2 is SFDVKD. Here the CDR3 reads CATSDLDSGRGTDTQYF. The CDR3 coding sequence is TGTGCCACCAGTGATTTGGATAGCGGGAGGGGCACAGATACGCAGTATTTT.

The chain recombines TRBV3-1 with TRBJ1-2; the match to TRBD1 covers 10 bases. J gave up 7 bases and V 6 bases, and 8 bases lay outside the gene matches. The CDR3 is 14 amino acids. CDR1 is LGHDT, CDR2 YNNKEL, per germline (reference sequence). Written as DNA, the CDR3 is TGTGCCAGCAGTTTGACAGGGGGCGTGGGTGGCTACACCTTC. As protein: CASSLTGGVGGYTF. Supplemented by reference TRBV3-1 and TRBJ1-2, the full variable domain reads DTAVSQTPKYLVTQMGNDKSIKCEQNLGHDTMYWYKQDSKKFLKIMFSYNNKELIINETVPNRFSPKSPDKAHLNLHINSLELGDSAVYFCASSLTGGVGGYTFGSGTRLTVV.

The sample holds a few counts of this clonotype. The chain joins TRBV27 to TRBJ1-6; no firm D call. Germline V CDR1 and CDR2: MNHEY, SMNVEV (reference sequence). Trimming removed 6 bases at V and 2 bases at J, with 2 bases between. The length of the CDR3 is 12 residues. CDR3 in amino acids: CASRAYNSPLHF. The DNA for the CDR3 is TGTGCCAGCAGGGCCTATAATTCACCCCTCCACTTT.

This clonotype was seen at least ten times. The chain joins TRBV6-5 to TRBJ1-2, with a weak D call TRBD1 (5 bases). CDR3 length: 13 amino acids. Trimming left V 0 bases short and J 3 bases short, with 5 bases between. Germline-derived CDR1 and CDR2 are MNHEY and SVGAGI. The CDR3 loop reads CASSYSGDYGYTF. As DNA, the CDR3 is TGTGCCAGCAGTTACTCGGGGGACTATGGCTACACCTTC.

On this clonotype: A much larger clone sits a single nucleotide away, making a read error possible. CDR3 in amino acids: CASTAGRSSYEQYF. The CDR3 DNA follows: TGTGCCAGCACGGCGGGTAGGTCAAGCTACGAGCAGTACTTC. The chain has TRBV2 and TRBJ2-7; tentative D call: TRBD2 (5 bases). The V end was cut by 7 bases, the J end by 3 bases, with 16 bases between. Germline V gene sequence: CDR1 SNHLY, CDR2 FYNNEI. The CDR3 contains 14 residues.

The J gene is TRBJ1-2, the V gene TRBV7-9; D possibly corresponds to TRBD1 (6 bases). V was cut by 6 bases and J by 4 bases, with 15 bases left in between. The CDR3 totals 14 residues. CDR1 is SEHNR and CDR2 is FQNEAQ in the germline V gene (reference sequence). The CDR3 DNA reads TGTGCCAGCAGACCTCTCAGGGGTACCTATGGCTACACCTTC. This sequence encodes CASRPLRGTYGYTF.

This clonotype was detected a few times. The chain uses TRBV25-1 and TRBJ2-1; 9 bases map to TRBD2. V dropped 10 bases and J dropped 9; count of bases not matched to a gene: 13. CDR1 and CDR2 (germline): MGHDK, SYGVNS. This CDR3 spans 14 amino acids. This CDR3 reads CATTASGRLGEQFF. The CDR3 nucleotides are TGTGCCACCACCGCCAGCGGGAGGCTAGGTGAGCAGTTCTTC.

CDR3 amino acids: CASSPDRGAPLHF. The CDR3 bases are TGTGCCAGCAGCCCGGACAGAGGAGCACCCCTCCACTTT. The chain carries TRBV5-6 and TRBJ1-6; TRBD1 is a possible D gene (6 bases). V lost 4 bases, J lost 11 bases, and 13 bases lay in between. Germline CDR1 SGHDT, CDR2 YYEEEE. The CDR3 length is 13 residues.

A few counts support this clonotype. The chain is built from TRBV5-1 and TRBJ2-3; TRBD2 matches at 12 bases. The CDR3 is 16 amino acids. In germline, CDR1 is SGHRS, CDR2 YFSETQ. V trimming: 3 bases; J trimming: 4 bases; junction bases outside the gene matches: 6. In nucleotides, the CDR3 is TGCGCCAGCAGCTCAACGACTAGCGGGGGAGCAGATACGCAGTATTTT. Its translation: CASSSTTSGGADTQYF.

Many counts were recorded for this clonotype. V and J are TRBV11-1 and TRBJ2-3; no clear D gene. The CDR3 contains 16 residues. V dropped 0 bases and J dropped 2 bases, with 12 bases sitting between them. Germline V gene data show CDR1 as SGHAT and CDR2 as FQDESV (reference sequence). The CDR3 here is CASSLAVNLPTDTQYF. For the CDR3, the DNA is TGTGCCAGCAGCTTAGCGGTGAATCTACCCACAGATACGCAGTATTTT. The variable domain in full, completed from reference TRBV11-1 and TRBJ2-3, reads EAEVAQSPRYKITEKSQAVAFWCDPISGHATLYWYRQILGQGPELLVQFQDESVVDDSQLPKDRFSAERLKGVDSTLKIQPAELGDSAMYLCASSLAVNLPTDTQYFGPGTRLTVL.

Comment on this clonotype: Being one base from a much bigger clone, this may be a read error. The DNA of the CDR3 is TGTGTCAGCAGCCAAAGAGGGAGAAGGGATGGCTACACCTTC. The encoded protein is CVSSQRGRRDGYTF. The chain combines TRBV7-3 with TRBJ1-2, with D unresolved. CDR3 length: 14 amino acids. In germline, CDR1 is SGHTA, CDR2 FQGTGA.

This clonotype occurred many times. The V call is TRBV2, the J call TRBJ2-5; D not resolved. The CDR3 has 11 amino acids. V was clipped by 4 bases and J by 3 bases, with 3 bases between them. Germline assignment: CDR1 SNHLY and CDR2 FYNNEI. In DNA, the CDR3 is TGTGCCAGCAGTGTAAAAGAGACCCAGTACTTC. Protein: CASSVKETQYF.